This TCR beta chain was found in a study of OX40 agonist ivuxolimab in advanced cancers. From germline, CDR1 is SGHDN and CDR2 FVKESK. This CDR3 region has 15 residues. V was pared by 0 bases and J by 7 bases, with 10 bases between. Assay: immunoSEQ multiplex PCR; the TCRdb copy retains only in-frame clones and omits some. The table includes 55,000 to 70,000 clones, about 86% detected once. The input for sequencing was CD4+ or CD8+ T cells sorted from blood, taken in a trial of the OX40 agonist ivuxolimab. This receptor was obtained from an adult with an advanced solid tumor such as melanoma, head and neck, liver or kidney cancer. The J gene is TRBJ1-6, the V gene TRBV14; D not resolved. The CDR3 DNA follows: TGTGCCAGCAGCCAAGATGGAGGGCCCAATTCACCCCTCCACTTT. This gives the protein CASSQDGGPNSPLHF.